This TCR beta chain was sequenced during a study of patients and donors after allogeneic stem cell transplantation. This CDR3 is built from 14 residues. CDR1 and CDR2 (germline): SGHKS, YYEKEE (reference sequence). The V gene lost 6 bases and the J gene lost 7 bases, with 19 bases spanning the gap. TCRdb processed the RT-PCR reads anew with MiXCR; each CDR3 protein has one entry. The sample has over 350,000 distinct CDR3 sequences; roughly 17% are singletons. The receptor was isolated from a human donor who was either an allogeneic HSCT recipient or a stem cell or donor lymphocyte infusion donor (not recorded which). It is not recorded whose cells these are; they may come from a transplant donor. What was sequenced was blood, either unsorted or a sorted T cell fraction (not recorded which). The chain has TRBV5-5 and TRBJ1-2; D not resolved. Here the CDR3 reads CASTPSPTWTGYTF. CDR3 sequence (DNA): TGTGCCAGCACCCCCAGCCCTACATGGACTGGCTACACCTTC.